Here is one T cell receptor beta chain with its context. The sample belongs to a study of Ad26.COV2.S vaccination and SARS-CoV-2 variants. Across the whole study: This donor came from the COV1001 trial of Ad26.COV2.S.

Stated treatment: some 20 received Ad26.COV2.S at low or high dose, single or two shots; several received placebo; per-sample allocation not given. Sampling was performed 63 days after the first vaccine or placebo injection. The individual, an adult aged 18-55 years, was a donor in Boston. The ends were cut back, 0 bases at V and 0 bases at J, with 18 bases in the middle. Germline CDR1 reads SGDLS; CDR2 reads YYNGEE. CDR3 length: 19 residues. This table comes from immunoSEQ multiplex PCR, and its TCRdb copy is limited to in-frame clones, with some not included. The sample lists hundreds of thousands of clones; roughly 90% were seen once.

Sequencing was performed on peripheral blood, taken in a trial of Ad26.COV2.S vaccine versus placebo. This TCR came from a person aged 18 to 59 who received the Ad26.COV2.S COVID-19 vaccine or a placebo. This chain joins TRBV9 and TRBJ2-2; D remains unclear. The CDR3 DNA reads as TGTGCCAGCAGCGTAGCTCCCGTGGGCCGGGTAGCGAACACCGGGGAGCTGTTTTTT. Encoded protein: CASSVAPVGRVANTGELFF.